Below, 12 T cell receptor beta chains from the same sample are listed, as sequenced in a study of human T cells and chemical hapten exposure. TCRdb analysed the RACE reads with MiXCR anew, one entry per CDR3 protein. The sample records roughly 69,000 distinct CDR3 sequences, about 11% being singletons. As for time point: patch test 3, about 24 weeks after DPC sensitization. Treatment given: therapeutic diphenylcyclopropenone sensitization with weekly scalp DPC. The source was whole blood, collected in connection with sensitization to the hapten diphenylcyclopropenone (DPC). Receptors originate from a woman in her 30s with alopecia areata. Some clones in this sample may be carry-over from other donors' samples.

The chain has TRBV9 and TRBJ2-5; 10 bases are a match to TRBD2. Unmatched junction bases numbered 10, after V lost 0 bases and J lost 5 bases. The CDR3 is 17 residues long. The germline V gene has CDR1 SGDLS and CDR2 YYNGEE. The CDR3 loop is CASSVGNVASGSETQYF. The CDR3 DNA follows: TGTGCCAGCAGCGTAGGTAACGTGGCTAGCGGGAGCGAGACCCAGTACTTC.

This clonotype was seen at least ten times. In DNA, the CDR3 is TGTGCCAGCTCAGCCGCACTAGCGGGAGGATCGAATGAGCAGTTCTTC. Protein product: CASSAALAGGSNEQFF. The J gene is TRBJ2-1, the V gene TRBV18; 12 bases match TRBD2. Losses at the gene ends were 5 bases for V and 7 bases for J; bases not matched to a gene: 9. The CDR3 length is 16 residues. Looked up from germline, CDR1 is KGHSH and CDR2 is LQKENI.

This clonotype turned up a few times. Mismatch with germline at one junction end may stem from a read error. V and J are TRBV7-7 and TRBJ2-2; D not certain. This CDR3 has 14 amino acids. CDR1 and CDR2 (germline): SSHAT, FNYEAQ (reference sequence). This CDR3 is CASSLGTDTGELFF. CDR3 DNA sequence: TGTGCTAGCAGCTTAGGTACAGACACCGGGGAGCTGTTTTTT. The full variable domain, rest sourced from reference TRBV7-7 and TRBJ2-2, is GAGVSQSPRYKVTKRGQDVTLRCDPISSHATLYWYQQALGQGPEFLTYFNYEAQPDKSGLPSDRFSAERPEGSISTLTIQRTEQRDSAMYRCASSLGTDTGELFFGEGSRLTVL.

This CDR3 reads CAISVEDTHSYEQYF. The CDR3, as DNA: TGTGCCATCAGTGTTGAGGACACTCACTCCTACGAGCAGTACTTC. The chain carries TRBV10-3 and TRBJ2-7; D is perhaps TRBD1 (5 bases). CDR1 and CDR2 (germline): ENHRY, SYGVKD. The CDR3 is 15 residues long. V dropped 4 bases and J dropped 0 bases, with 13 bases sitting between them.

This chain uses TRBV6-5 with TRBJ1-6, with D possibly matching TRBD1 (5 bases). The CDR3 has 15 amino acids. V lost 0 bases and J lost 7, with 10 bases in between. Germline lookup yields CDR1 MNHEY and CDR2 SVGAGI. CDR3 nucleotide sequence: TGTGCCAGCAGTTACTCGAACAGGCCCAATTCACCCCTCCACTTT. Amino acid sequence: CASSYSNRPNSPLHF.

This clonotype was found a few times. J is TRBJ2-2 and V is TRBV10-3; D is ambiguous. V was pared by 7 bases and J by 3 bases, with 9 bases between. In germline, CDR1 is ENHRY, CDR2 SYGVKD. The CDR3 length is 13 residues. The DNA of the CDR3 is TGTGCCATCAAGGCGTGGGACACCGGGGAGCTGTTTTTT. It yields the protein CAIKAWDTGELFF.

This clonotype occurred many times. One end of the junction fails to match germline, which may point to a read error. The rearrangement uses TRBV7-7 and TRBJ2-1, with 9 positions matching TRBD2. The CDR3 is 15 residues long. The germline V gene encodes CDR1 SSHAT and CDR2 FNYEAQ (reference sequence). This CDR3 reads CASSFAPSGNNEQFF. CDR3 nucleotides: TGTGCTAGCAGCTTCGCGCCTAGCGGGAACAATGAGCAGTTCTTC.

V is TRBV7-2 and J is TRBJ1-3; 7 positions agree with TRBD1. From germline, CDR1 is SGHTA and CDR2 FQGNSA. CDR3 length: 14 residues. V shed 4 bases and J 7 bases; nucleotides not matched to a gene: 7. The CDR3, as DNA: TGTGCCAGCAGCTCTCTACAGGGGACGAACACCATATATTTT. It yields the protein CASSSLQGTNTIYF.

At least ten counts were recorded for this clonotype. The chain couples TRBV20-1 to TRBJ2-3; D possibly corresponds to TRBD1 (6 bases). The CDR3 is made up of 14 amino acids. CDR1 is DFQATT and CDR2 is SNEGSKA in the germline V gene (reference sequence). Trimming shortened V by 4 bases and J by 1 base, and 12 bases separated the two germline ends. CDR3 coding DNA: TGCAGTGCTATAGGGGGATGGGGCACAGATACGCAGTATTTT. It encodes CSAIGGWGTDTQYF.

The gene calls are TRBV2 and TRBJ2-3; D is unresolved. V dropped 3 bases and J dropped 0 bases, with 7 bases sitting between them. CDR3 length: 14 amino acids. Germline V gene sequence: CDR1 SNHLY, CDR2 FYNNEI. CDR3 region: CASSEWQSTDTQYF. The CDR3 coding sequence is TGTGCCAGCAGTGAGTGGCAGAGCACAGATACGCAGTATTTT. Combining the CDR3 with reference TRBV2 and TRBJ2-3 gives the whole variable domain EPEVTQTPSHQVTQMGQEVILRCVPISNHLYFYWYRQILGQKVEFLVSFYNNEISEKSEIFDDQFSVERPDGSNFTLKIRSTKLEDSAMYFCASSEWQSTDTQYFGPGTRLTVL.

Many counts were recorded for this clonotype. The CDR3 here is CASSAILQGPGELFF. In DNA form, the CDR3 reads TGTGCCAGCTCCGCGATCTTACAGGGCCCCGGGGAGCTGTTTTTT. The V gene is TRBV18, the J gene TRBJ2-2; perhaps TRBD1 as D (6 bases). This CDR3 is 15 amino acids long. Trimming removed 6 bases from V and 6 bases from J, with 17 bases in between. CDR1 is KGHSH, CDR2 LQKENI, per germline.

V usage is TRBV7-9 and J usage is TRBJ2-5; weak D call: TRBD1 (5 bases). The CDR3 runs 15 residues. Germline-derived CDR1 and CDR2 are SEHNR and FQNEAQ (reference sequence). Trimming took 6 bases from V and 2 from J, leaving 16 bases between them. This CDR3 reads CASSSPPGIQETQYF. The CDR3 DNA reads TGTGCCAGCAGTTCTCCTCCAGGGATTCAAGAGACCCAGTACTTC.